The 4 T cell receptor beta chains presented below share a single source sample, sequenced in a study of T cells in Graves' hyperthyroidism and ophthalmopathy. The source material, RNA transcripts, was used to amplify TCR beta CDR3 regions. HTBI primers were employed in a first-round RT-PCR of the TCR CDR3. One entry per CDR3 protein results from TCRdb running MiXCR on the multiplex PCR reads. Of roughly 300,000 distinct CDR3 sequences listed, 14% are singletons. Sequencing input: blood. Source of these receptors: a woman aged 25 to 39 with Graves' hyperthyroidism.

The rearrangement joins TRBV6-1 to TRBJ2-3; 7 positions agree with TRBD2. J lost 4 bases, V lost 2 bases, and 15 bases had no gene match. The CDR3 totals 18 residues. CDR1 MNHNS and CDR2 SASEGT come from the germline V gene. The CDR3 spells CASSEREDPGTTADTQYF. CDR3 bases: TGTGCCAGCAGTGAACGAGAGGACCCCGGGACTACGGCAGATACGCAGTATTTT.

Ten or more counts support this clonotype. The V call is TRBV28, the J call TRBJ2-3; 7 nucleotides line up with TRBD2. J was trimmed by 4 bases and V by 4 bases; bases with no gene match: 17. In germline, CDR1 is MDHEN, CDR2 SYDVKM. There are 18 residues in the CDR3. The CDR3 DNA is TGTGCCAGCAGTTCACCGGGGTCTAGGAGCGGGATCCCAGATACGCAGTATTTT. Translation: CASSSPGSRSGIPDTQYF. Combining the CDR3 with reference TRBV28 and TRBJ2-3 gives the whole variable domain DVKVTQSSRYLVKRTGEKVFLECVQDMDHENMFWYRQDPGLGLRLIYFSYDVKMKEKGDIPEGYSVSREKKERFSLILESASTNQTSMYLCASSSPGSRSGIPDTQYFGPGTRLTVL.

This clonotype was found many times. This chain connects TRBV6-6 to TRBJ1-1; D call uncertain. This CDR3 region has 16 residues. V was trimmed by 0 bases and J by 5 bases, leaving 16 bases between them. The V gene's germline CDR1 is MNHNY and CDR2 SVGAGI (reference sequence). CDR3 loop: CASSYSSDWGETEAFF. CDR3 DNA sequence: TGTGCCAGCAGTTACTCAAGTGATTGGGGAGAAACTGAAGCTTTCTTT.

This clonotype was recorded a few times. The rearrangement links TRBV19 to TRBJ2-1; D unresolved. The V gene lost 5 bases and the J gene lost 7 bases, with 15 bases spanning the gap. This CDR3 contains 14 residues. CDR1 is LNHDA and CDR2 is SQIVND in the germline V gene (reference sequence). The CDR3 here is CASSGRSPGNEQFF. Here the CDR3 DNA reads TGTGCCAGTAGTGGTAGAAGCCCAGGAAATGAGCAGTTCTTC.